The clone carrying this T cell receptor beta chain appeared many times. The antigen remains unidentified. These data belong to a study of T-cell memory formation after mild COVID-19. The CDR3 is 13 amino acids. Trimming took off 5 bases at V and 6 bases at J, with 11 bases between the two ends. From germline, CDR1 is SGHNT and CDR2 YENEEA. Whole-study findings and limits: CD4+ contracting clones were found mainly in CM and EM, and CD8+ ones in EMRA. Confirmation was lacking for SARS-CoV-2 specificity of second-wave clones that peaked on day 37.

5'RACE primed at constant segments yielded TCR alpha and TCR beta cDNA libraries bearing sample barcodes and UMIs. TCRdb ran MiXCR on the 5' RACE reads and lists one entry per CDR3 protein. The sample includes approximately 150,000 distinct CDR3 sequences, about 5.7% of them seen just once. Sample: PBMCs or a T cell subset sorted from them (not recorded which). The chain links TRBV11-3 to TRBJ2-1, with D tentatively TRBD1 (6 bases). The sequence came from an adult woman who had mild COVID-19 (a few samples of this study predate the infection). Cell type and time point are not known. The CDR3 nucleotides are TGTGCCAGCAGCACCGGACAGTTCAATGAGCAGTTCTTC. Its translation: CASSTGQFNEQFF. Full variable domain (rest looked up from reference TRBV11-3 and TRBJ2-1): EAGVVQSPRYKIIEKKQPVAFWCNPISGHNTLYWYLQNLGQGPELLIRYENEEAVDDSQLPKDRFSAERLKGVDSTLKIQPAELGDSAVYLCASSTGQFNEQFFGPGTRLTVL.